Shown below are 27 T cell receptor beta chains from a single sample sequenced in a study of CD8 T cells in Susac syndrome. With random hexamers, 0.5 to 1 ug RNA was reverse transcribed. TCRdb re-called the immunoSEQ multiplex PCR reads through MiXCR, storing one row per CDR3 protein. The profile shows approximately 130,000 distinct CDR3 sequences, roughly 89% of them singletons. The specimen sequenced was CD8+ T cells from PBMCs. Receptors originate from a human donor with multiple sclerosis.

This chain connects TRBV7-7 to TRBJ2-1, with a tentative D call TRBD2 (6 bases). Germline CDR1 and CDR2: SSHAT and FNYEAQ (reference sequence). The V and J ends lost 0 bases and 0 bases respectively, with 12 bases between them. The CDR3 has 17 residues. CDR3 bases: TGTGCCAGCAGCTTAGCGCCGGCGGGGAGCTCCTACAATGAGCAGTTCTTC. As protein: CASSLAPAGSSYNEQFF.

The chain is built from TRBV21-1 and TRBJ2-5; TRBD1 is the table's D call and was not checked against the DNA. TRBV21-1 is noted as a pseudogene. CDR3 length: 11 amino acids. The CDR3 region is CASPLPGLPYF. CDR3 in DNA: TGTGCCAGCCCCCTGCCGGGACTGCCGTACTTC.

This sequence joins TRBV7-9 and TRBJ1-1; D is unclear. The V and J ends lost 6 bases and 5 bases respectively, with 13 bases between them. From germline, CDR1 is SEHNR and CDR2 FQNEAQ (reference sequence). The CDR3 loop spans 13 amino acids. CDR3 in DNA: TGTGCCAGCAGGCACGATCCGGGAACTGAAGCTTTCTTT. Its translation: CASRHDPGTEAFF.

V is TRBV30 and J is TRBJ1-3; D is ambiguous. The CDR3 sequence is 14 residues long. V gave up 4 bases and J gave up 0 bases, with 10 bases separating them. Looked up from germline, CDR1 is GTSNPN and CDR2 is SVGIG (reference sequence). The CDR3 spells CAWTATHSGNTIYF. In DNA, the CDR3 is TGTGCCTGGACCGCCACCCACTCTGGAAACACCATATATTTT.

The rearrangement uses TRBV29-1 and TRBJ2-2; D call uncertain. From germline, CDR1 is SQVTM and CDR2 ANQGSEA. V was clipped by 2 bases and J by 5 bases, with 9 bases between them. This CDR3 spans 13 amino acids. CDR3 sequence reads: CSVEPPGTGELFF. The CDR3 DNA sequence: TGCAGCGTTGAACCACCCGGGACCGGGGAGCTGTTTTTT.

This chain connects TRBV12-3 or TRBV12-4 to TRBJ2-5, with 7 nucleotides matching TRBD2. Unmatched junction bases numbered 11, after V lost 5 bases and J lost 5 bases. The CDR3 has 15 residues. The CDR3 DNA is TGTGCCAGCAGTCCCGCGGGAGACCGGGGGGAGACCCAGTACTTC. Its translation: CASSPAGDRGETQYF.

The V gene is TRBV12-3 or TRBV12-4, the J gene TRBJ2-2, with D uncertain. V gave up 0 bases and J gave up 10 bases, with 3 bases separating them. CDR3 length: 11 residues. The CDR3 protein is CASSLAEELFF. The CDR3, as DNA: TGTGCCAGCAGTTTAGCGGAGGAGCTGTTTTTT.

V is TRBV29-1 and J is TRBJ2-1, with 11 bases lining up with TRBD2. The CDR3 extends over 14 amino acids. CDR1 SQVTM and CDR2 ANQGSEA come from the germline V gene. The J segment lost 5 bases and the V segment lost 4 bases, leaving 4 bases of the junction unmatched. CDR3 protein: CSVVLAGVDNEQFF. CDR3 in DNA: TGCAGCGTTGTACTAGCGGGAGTAGACAATGAGCAGTTCTTC.

This chain uses TRBV9 with TRBJ2-1, with TRBD1 matching 9 bases. CDR1 SGDLS and CDR2 YYNGEE come from the germline V gene. The V segment lost 4 bases and the J segment 8 bases; nucleotides outside the gene matches: 7. The CDR3 spans 14 residues. DNA for the CDR3: TGTGCCAGCAGCCCGGGACAGGGCTTCTATGAGCAGTTCTTC. Translation: CASSPGQGFYEQFF. Using reference TRBV9 and TRBJ2-1 for the parts outside the CDR3, the full variable domain is DSGVTQTPKHLITATGQRVTLRCSPRSGDLSVYWYQQSLDQGLQFLIQYYNGEERAKGNILERFSAQQFPDLHSELNLSSLELGDSALYFCASSPGQGFYEQFFGPGTRLTVL.

The V call is TRBV19, the J call TRBJ1-2, with unresolved D. Trimming removed 3 bases from V and 5 bases from J, with 19 bases in between. The V gene's germline CDR1 is LNHDA and CDR2 SQIVND (reference sequence). The CDR3 length is 16 residues. CDR3 region: CASSIGSGSLGYGYTF. The CDR3 bases are TGTGCCAGTAGTATCGGCAGTGGGAGCCTGGGATATGGCTACACCTTC.

This chain connects TRBV20-1 to TRBJ2-3; no clear D gene. Germline V lookup: CDR1 DFQATT, CDR2 SNEGSKA (reference sequence). CDR3 length: 12 amino acids. V gave up 3 bases and J gave up 2 bases, with 6 bases separating them. The CDR3 DNA reads TGCAGTGCTAGGCGGATCACAGATACGCAGTATTTT. Translating gives CSARRITDTQYF.

This chain uses TRBV28 with TRBJ1-1; D is uncertain. This CDR3 has 15 amino acids. V lost 6 bases and J lost 0, with 14 bases in between. Per germline, CDR1 MDHEN and CDR2 SYDVKM. CDR3: CASSLFNGMNTEAFF. The CDR3 DNA reads as TGTGCCAGCAGCCTGTTTAATGGAATGAACACTGAAGCTTTCTTT.

The CDR3 loop is CASSSSTLSGELFF. The DNA of the CDR3 is TGTGCCAGCAGCTCTTCAACCTTGTCCGGGGAGCTGTTTTTT. The chain carries TRBV7-9 and TRBJ2-2; no reliable D call. Looked up from germline, CDR1 is SEHNR and CDR2 is FQNEAQ (reference sequence). CDR3 size: 14 residues. The V and J ends lost 4 bases and 6 bases respectively, with 12 bases between them.

This sequence joins TRBV14 and TRBJ2-7, with a tentative D call TRBD2 (6 bases). The V end lost 4 bases, the J end lost 2 bases, and 12 bases lay between the germline ends. This CDR3 has 14 residues. Germline V lookup: CDR1 SGHDN, CDR2 FVKESK. The CDR3 region has the DNA TGTGCCAGCAGCCCTGTAGGAGGGACCTACGAGCAGTACTTC. Residues: CASSPVGGTYEQYF.

This clonotype occurred once. The chain has TRBV5-6 and TRBJ2-7; 8 bases line up with TRBD1. The CDR3 extends over 13 amino acids. J lost 5 bases, V lost 4 bases, and 5 bases had no gene match. Germline assignment: CDR1 SGHDT and CDR2 YYEEEE. CDR3 protein: CASSPGGRDEQYF. The CDR3 nucleotides read TGTGCCAGCAGCCCAGGGGGCAGGGACGAGCAGTACTTC. Variable domain in full (rest from reference TRBV5-6 and TRBJ2-7): DAGVTQSPTHLIKTRGQQVTLRCSPKSGHDTVSWYQQALGQGPQFIFQYYEEEERQRGNFPDRFSGHQFPNYSSELNVNALLLGDSALYLCASSPGGRDEQYFGPGTRLTVT.

This clonotype was seen once. This chain uses TRBV7-9 with TRBJ2-3; maybe TRBD1 (6 bases). Trimming pared 6 bases from V and 5 bases from J, leaving 18 bases between. The germline V gene encodes CDR1 SEHNR and CDR2 FQNEAQ (reference sequence). The CDR3 totals 15 residues. In DNA, the CDR3 is TGTGCCAGCAGTAGTCGGGACACCCCCCTAGATACGCAGTATTTT. Its protein product is CASSSRDTPLDTQYF.

This sequence joins TRBV2 and TRBJ2-2; 8 bases map to TRBD1. The CDR3 covers 15 residues. The ends lost 5 bases at V and 5 bases at J; junction bases unmatched: 7. Germline CDR1 is SNHLY and CDR2 is FYNNEI. In DNA form, the CDR3 reads TGTGCCAGCAGTCCCCGGACAGGGTGGACCGGGGAGCTGTTTTTT. Protein: CASSPRTGWTGELFF.

The chain combines TRBV20-1 with TRBJ2-7; 7 bases are shared with TRBD1. This CDR3 contains 13 residues. Germline-derived CDR1 and CDR2 are DFQATT and SNEGSKA (reference sequence). V lost 6 bases, J lost 2 bases, and 7 bases stayed unmatched. CDR3 nucleotide sequence: TGCAGTGCCACGCTGGGGACAGCCTACGAGCAGTACTTC. Amino acid sequence: CSATLGTAYEQYF.

The chain joins TRBV5-6 to TRBJ2-7; the D is unclear. Trimming removed 5 bases from V and 6 bases from J, with 15 bases in between. The CDR3 has 13 amino acids. Per germline, CDR1 SGHDT and CDR2 YYEEEE. The CDR3 DNA is TGTGCCAGCAGTTCCGGTGGCCCCATCGAGCAGTACTTC. It yields the protein CASSSGGPIEQYF.

This sequence joins TRBV9 and TRBJ1-1, with 11 positions matching TRBD1. Germline-derived CDR1 and CDR2 are SGDLS and YYNGEE. The J segment lost 11 bases and the V segment lost 7 bases, leaving 7 bases of the junction unmatched. The CDR3 contains 12 residues. The CDR3 reads CASSRGDRGAFF. Written as DNA, the CDR3 is TGTGCCAGCTCCCGGGGGGACAGGGGGGCTTTCTTT.

This clonotype has only one observation. The chain has TRBV19 and TRBJ2-1, with D uncertain. Deletions cut 8 bases from V and 9 bases from J, with 8 bases between. The CDR3 is 10 amino acids. Per germline, CDR1 LNHDA and CDR2 SQIVND (reference sequence). CDR3 DNA: TGTGCCAGTGGTGTATTTGAGCAGTTCTTC. It encodes CASGVFEQFF. The full variable domain, in which reference TRBV19 and TRBJ2-1 provide the parts outside the CDR3, is DGGITQSPKYLFRKEGQNVTLSCEQNLNHDAMYWYRQDPGQGLRLIYYSQIVNDFQKGDIAEGYSVSREKKESFPLTVTSAQKNPTAFYLCASGVFEQFFGPGTRLTVL.

V is TRBV10-3 and J is TRBJ1-2; no clear D. There are 14 residues in the CDR3. In germline, CDR1 is ENHRY, CDR2 SYGVKD. V lost 6 bases, J lost 6 bases, and 17 bases lay in between. The CDR3 here is CAIRADGSIDGYTF. In nucleotides, the CDR3 is TGTGCCATCAGAGCGGACGGATCTATAGATGGCTACACCTTC.

J is TRBJ2-6 and V is TRBV9; TRBD2 matches 7 bases. V lost 3 bases and J lost 0; bases outside the gene matches: 0. Germline CDR1 is SGDLS and CDR2 is YYNGEE. The length of the CDR3 is 15 residues. This chain's CDR3 is CASSGGSSGANVLTF. The CDR3 nucleotides are TGTGCCAGCAGCGGCGGGAGCTCTGGGGCCAACGTCCTGACTTTC.

The rearrangement links TRBV23-1 to TRBJ1-4; no firm D call. TRBV23-1 is identified as an open reading frame with a role that is uncertain. This CDR3 contains 15 residues. V lost 0 bases to trimming and J lost 8 bases, with 13 bases between them. The CDR3 DNA reads as TGCGCCAGCAGTCAATCTACTGACACAGAAGAAAAACTGTTTTTT. Residues: CASSQSTDTEEKLFF.

This rearrangement joins TRBV5-6 to TRBJ1-2, with D uncertain. The CDR3 length is 16 residues. The V end lost 1 base, the J end lost 1 base, and 14 bases lay between the germline ends. Germline V CDR1 and CDR2: SGHDT, YYEEEE. CDR3 protein: CASSLPNLGINYGYTF. CDR3 DNA: TGTGCCAGCAGCTTGCCGAACCTGGGGATTAACTATGGCTACACCTTC. Filled out from reference TRBV5-6 and TRBJ1-2, the complete variable domain reads DAGVTQSPTHLIKTRGQQVTLRCSPKSGHDTVSWYQQALGQGPQFIFQYYEEEERQRGNFPDRFSGHQFPNYSSELNVNALLLGDSALYLCASSLPNLGINYGYTFGSGTRLTVV.

The chain joins TRBV30 to TRBJ2-3; possible D gene TRBD2, 5 bases. The length of the CDR3 is 17 residues. Germline CDR1 is GTSNPN and CDR2 is SVGIG (reference sequence). The V gene lost 0 bases and the J gene lost 4 bases, with 20 bases spanning the gap. The CDR3 here is CAWSVAVATDWADTQYF. The CDR3 DNA sequence: TGTGCCTGGAGTGTGGCGGTAGCGACTGATTGGGCAGATACGCAGTATTTT.

This chain joins TRBV6-6 and TRBJ1-1; D remains ambiguous. The CDR3 runs 13 residues. The germline V and J ends were trimmed by 0 bases and 7 bases, with 9 bases remaining between them. Germline V CDR1 and CDR2: MNHNY, SVGAGI (reference sequence). The CDR3 coding sequence is TGTGCCAGCAGTTACTCGAAGGAGGTTGAAGCTTTCTTT. This translates into CASSYSKEVEAFF.